This is a list of T cell receptor beta chains from one sample in a study of CD8+CD57+ T cells in acquired aplastic anemia. In TCRdb, the reads were re-called with MiXCR into one record per CDR3 protein. The sample consists of around 230,000 distinct CDR3 sequences, 60% to 65% of them appearing once. Sequenced: sorted CD4+, CD8+, or CD8+CD57+ T cells (not recorded which) from PBMCs. The source of these receptors is a human donor in good health. Each CDR3 is given with its conserved first and last residue. A D gene is named only where the DNA matches it firmly. Rows give clone size only sometimes, using once, few, many, or a class for an expanded clone.

V gene	clone size	D gene	J gene	CDR3 protein	CDR3 DNA
TRBV5-1	many	NA	TRBJ2-1	CASSLEGVSYNEQFF	TGCGCCAGCAGCTTGGAGGGGGTCTCCTACAATGAGCAGTTCTTC
TRBV7-2	few	NA	TRBJ2-7	CASSPLLREQYF	TGTGCCAGCAGCCCCTTATTACGAGAGCAGTACTTC
TRBV5-1	many	NA	TRBJ2-4	CASSPTGATAKNIQYF	TGCGCCAGCAGCCCAACAGGCGCGACGGCCAAAAACATTCAGTACTTC
TRBV7-3	NA	TRBD1	TRBJ2-6	CASSSRTGAGANVLTF	TGTGCCAGCAGCTCAAGGACAGGGGCTGGGGCCAACGTCCTGACTTTC
TRBV20-1	NA	TRBD1	TRBJ2-7	CSGGGTGTYGQYF	TGCAGTGGGGGAGGGACAGGGACCTACGGGCAGTACTTC
TRBV28	many	TRBD1	TRBJ2-7	CASSRIDRGPYEQYF	TGTGCCAGCAGCCGGATTGACAGGGGCCCCTACGAGCAGTACTTC
TRBV29-1	many	NA	TRBJ1-2	CSVEDFWGELYGYTF	TGCAGCGTTGAAGATTTTTGGGGGGAGCTCTATGGCTACACCTTC
TRBV29-1	NA	NA	TRBJ1-4	CSVGGRGSEKLFF	TGCAGCGTGGGGGGCAGGGGATCTGAAAAACTGTTTTTT
TRBV7-9	NA	NA	TRBJ2-7	CASSAGQYEQYF	TGTGCCAGCAGCGCCGGCCAGTACGAGCAGTACTTC
TRBV15	NA	NA	TRBJ1-5	CATSRDIQPQHF	TGTGCCACCAGCAGAGATATTCAGCCCCAGCATTTT
TRBV24-1	once	NA	TRBJ2-5	CATSDSAGETQYF	TGTGCCACCAGTGACTCGGCGGGAGAGACCCAGTACTTC
TRBV11-2	many	NA	TRBJ1-2	CASSLFGNYSRYGYTF	TGTGCCAGCAGCTTATTCGGCAATTACTCCCGCTATGGCTACACCTTC
TRBV7-6	NA	NA	TRBJ2-5	CASSLEQPWETQYF	TGTGCCAGCAGCTTAGAACAGCCTTGGGAGACCCAGTACTTC
TRBV7-8	many	TRBD1	TRBJ2-3	CASSFPGTGITSSTDTQYF	TGTGCCAGCAGCTTCCCCGGGACAGGGATTACCTCTAGCACAGATACGCAGTATTTT
TRBV19	NA	TRBD1	TRBJ1-4	CASSEPTGLYEKLFF	TGTGCCAGTAGCGAGCCGACAGGGCTTTATGAAAAACTGTTTTTT
TRBV20-1	NA	TRBD2	TRBJ2-3	CSASRWTSEDTQYF	TGCAGTGCTAGTCGATGGACTAGCGAAGATACGCAGTATTTT
TRBV3-1	NA	NA	TRBJ1-5	CASSVGADYQPQHF	TGTGCCAGCAGCGTAGGAGCAGACTATCAGCCTCAGCATTTT
TRBV7-3	NA	NA	TRBJ1-3	CASSDVDRINTIYF	TGTGCCAGCAGCGACGTCGACAGGATAAACACCATATATTTT
TRBV20-1	many	NA	TRBJ2-7	CSARSMEGLDYEQYF	TGCAGTGCTAGGTCTATGGAGGGGTTGGACTACGAGCAGTACTTC
TRBV5-1	NA	NA	TRBJ1-1	CASSYIPESTAYRDTEAFF	TGCGCCAGCAGCTACATCCCCGAGAGTACAGCCTACCGGGACACTGAAGCTTTCTTT
TRBV9	NA	NA	TRBJ1-1	CASNANTGVRTEAFF	TGTGCCAGCAACGCAAACACCGGGGTACGCACTGAAGCTTTCTTT
TRBV11-3	many	NA	TRBJ2-7	CASSSGQKNNYEQYF	TGTGCCAGCAGCTCCGGACAGAAAAATAACTACGAGCAGTACTTC
TRBV9	few	NA	TRBJ2-1	CASSVFSSYNEQFF	TGTGCCAGCAGCGTATTCAGCTCCTACAATGAGCAGTTCTTC
TRBV20-1	NA	NA	TRBJ2-3	CSARGGSVSTDTQYF	TGCAGTGCTAGGGGGGGTAGCGTAAGCACAGATACGCAGTATTTT
TRBV24-1	once	TRBD2	TRBJ2-1	CATSDEREGRYEQFF	TGTGCCACCAGTGATGAGCGGGAGGGGCGGTATGAGCAGTTCTTC
TRBV2	NA	NA	TRBJ2-2	CASGGGWGTGELFF	TGTGCCAGCGGGGGGGGCTGGGGAACCGGGGAGCTGTTTTTT
TRBV19	NA	NA	TRBJ2-7	CASSPDGDPSYEQYF	TGTGCCAGCAGCCCTGACGGGGACCCTTCCTACGAGCAGTACTTC
TRBV20-1	few	NA	TRBJ2-7	CSARNDGTYEQYF	TGCAGTGCTAGGAACGACGGGACCTACGAGCAGTACTTC
TRBV6-5	NA	NA	TRBJ2-7	CASSYSGRSTYEQYF	TGTGCCAGCAGTTACTCGGGTAGGTCCACCTACGAGCAGTACTTC
TRBV2	many	NA	TRBJ2-5	CASSASPTLGTQYF	TGTGCCAGCAGTGCATCACCCACGCTCGGGACCCAGTACTTC
TRBV20-1	few	NA	TRBJ1-2	CSASAGEGYTF	TGCAGTGCTTCAGCGGGAGAGGGCTACACCTTC
TRBV9	NA	NA	TRBJ2-3	CASSVATRVTQYF	TGTGCCAGCAGCGTAGCTACCCGGGTTACGCAGTATTTT
TRBV19	NA	NA	TRBJ2-1	CASSHASYNEQFF	TGTGCCAGTAGTCACGCTTCTTACAATGAGCAGTTCTTC
TRBV7-3	many	NA	TRBJ2-7	CASSPDITYEQYF	TGTGCCAGCAGCCCGGACATTACCTACGAGCAGTACTTC
TRBV15	NA	NA	TRBJ1-3	CATSRDGWESSGNTIYF	TGTGCCACCAGCAGAGATGGCTGGGAGAGCTCTGGAAACACCATATATTTT
TRBV20-1	NA	NA	TRBJ2-7	CSATSTQSYEQYF	TGCAGTGCTACGTCAACCCAGTCCTACGAGCAGTACTTC
TRBV7-9	NA	TRBD2	TRBJ2-1	CASSSTSGRAQEQFF	TGTGCCAGCAGCTCGACTAGCGGGAGGGCTCAGGAGCAGTTCTTC